The 2 T cell receptor beta chains below come from one sample, sequenced in a study of blood T cells in healthy people across ages. A second PCR, run for roughly 7 to 12 cycles, used a sample-barcoded 5' primer plus a J-beta primer mix. In TCRdb, the 5' RACE reads were re-called with MiXCR into one record per CDR3 protein. Found here are more than 650,000 distinct CDR3 sequences, 22% of them singletons; the top ten hold about 22%. Sequences were obtained from blood. Receptors originate from a man in his 70s in good health.

This clonotype has a count of ten or more. This chain uses TRBV12-5 with TRBJ2-1; possible D gene TRBD2, 6 bases. The CDR3 sequence is 19 residues long. From germline, CDR1 is LGHNT and CDR2 FRNRAP. The V and J ends lost 1 base and 0 bases respectively, with 19 bases between them. This CDR3 is CASGLDTRGLQSSYNEQFF. CDR3 DNA sequence: TGTGCTAGTGGTTTGGATACACGGGGACTCCAGAGCTCCTACAATGAGCAGTTCTTC.

This clonotype was picked up a small number of times. The chain employs TRBV6-6 and TRBJ2-5; 7 nucleotides match TRBD2. CDR1 and CDR2 (germline): MNHNY, SVGAGI (reference sequence). This CDR3 is built from 12 residues. V shed 8 bases, J shed 7 bases, and the junction held 7 bases outside the gene matches. The CDR3 spells CASGLDLGTQYF. Here the CDR3 DNA reads TGTGCCAGCGGACTAGACCTAGGGACCCAGTACTTC.